Following are 7 T cell receptor beta chains from one sample sequenced in a study of cytomegalovirus exposure and HLA in healthy donors. The PCR ran on 60 Vbeta and 13 Jbeta primers. TCRdb's table, derived via immunoSEQ multiplex PCR, lists solely in-frame clones and lacks some. The data show about 80,000 clones, 79% seen once. Sequencing was carried out using PBMCs. The receptors were gathered from a man younger than 40 in good health and CMV-seronegative.

The chain employs TRBV28 and TRBJ1-3; 8 nucleotides agree with TRBD1. J was trimmed by 1 base and V by 11 bases; bases with no gene match: 7. The CDR3 is 14 amino acids. CDR1 is MDHEN, CDR2 SYDVKM, per germline. In nucleotides, the CDR3 is TGTGCCGCTCGACAGGGGCAGTCTGGAAACACCATATATTTT. It yields the protein CAARQGQSGNTIYF.

This clone was found a few times. The chain has TRBV19 and TRBJ2-1, with 8 bases aligning to TRBD1. V shed 9 bases, J shed 8 bases, and the junction held 9 bases outside the gene matches. The length of the CDR3 is 13 residues. The germline gives CDR1 LNHDA, CDR2 SQIVND (reference sequence). This chain's CDR3 is CASKDRVDDEQFF. In DNA form, the CDR3 reads TGTGCCAGCAAGGACAGGGTAGATGATGAGCAGTTCTTC.

The chain joins TRBV5-1 to TRBJ1-3, with D possibly TRBD1 on 5 matching bases. The V and J ends lost 4 bases and 1 base respectively, with 18 bases between them. Germline-derived CDR1 and CDR2 are SGHRS and YFSETQ. This CDR3 is built from 17 residues. The CDR3 loop reads CASSPYSTGASGNTIYF. The DNA for the CDR3 is TGCGCCAGCAGCCCTTACTCAACTGGGGCATCTGGAAACACCATATATTTT.

J is TRBJ2-5 and V is TRBV5-4, with D perhaps TRBD1 (6 bases). This CDR3 is built from 15 residues. V shed 0 bases and J shed 5 bases, with 14 bases lying between them. CDR1 and CDR2 (germline): SGHNT, YYREEE (reference sequence). CDR3 bases: TGTGCCAGCAGCTTGGGAGGGGGAGTGGTGGAGACCCAGTACTTC. The encoded protein is CASSLGGGVVETQYF.

This clone was observed a few times. V is TRBV21-1 and J is TRBJ1-4; the DNA was not compared with TRBD1, the D call given in the table. TRBV21-1 is labeled a pseudogene. The CDR3 sequence is 14 residues long. CDR3 bases: TGTGCCAATACTGGGCCAGGGGGATGGGAAAAACTGTTTTTT. Translated, it gives CANTGPGGWEKLFF.

This rearrangement joins TRBV7-2 to TRBJ1-1; D possibly corresponds to TRBD1 (5 bases). Trimming stripped 5 bases from V and 1 base from J, with 5 bases between. The germline gives CDR1 SGHTA, CDR2 FQGNSA. The CDR3 runs to 12 residues. In nucleotides, the CDR3 is TGTGCCAGCAGCCAGGGGAACACTGAAGCTTTCTTT. Translated: CASSQGNTEAFF.

The V and J genes are TRBV5-4 and TRBJ2-7, with 7 bases that match TRBD1. The CDR3 consists of 15 residues. With V trimmed by 4 bases and J by 4 bases, 11 bases remained unmatched. Germline CDR1 is SGHNT and CDR2 is YYREEE (reference sequence). This CDR3 is CASSSKSTGLYEQYF. CDR3 coding DNA: TGTGCCAGCAGCAGTAAGTCGACAGGGCTGTACGAGCAGTACTTC.